The 15 T cell receptor beta chains presented below share a single source sample, sequenced in a study of graft-versus-host responses after intestinal transplantation. Using immunoSEQ multiplex PCR, the repertoire was profiled, and TCRdb retains in-frame clones only, with some absent. The sample contains some 77,000 clones, around 93% of which appear only once. Sequenced here: PBMCs, sampled 98 days after intestinal transplantation. The receptors shown here come from a human patient who received an intestinal transplant, so some T cells may come from the graft donor.

The chain combines TRBV7-9 with TRBJ2-1; TRBD2 aligns across 8 bases. Germline V CDR1 and CDR2: SEHNR, FQNEAQ (reference sequence). The V segment lost 5 bases and the J segment 0 bases; nucleotides outside the gene matches: 6. The CDR3 is made up of 16 amino acids. The DNA of the CDR3 is TGTGCCAGCAGCACAATAGCGGGGAGCTCCTACAATGAGCAGTTCTTC. Protein sequence: CASSTIAGSSYNEQFF.

CDR3 region: CASSPRLAAYEQYF. The CDR3 DNA is TGTGCCAGCAGCCCCAGACTAGCGGCCTACGAGCAGTACTTC. The chain joins TRBV9 to TRBJ2-7; 9 bases line up with TRBD2. V trimming: 4 bases; J trimming: 2 bases; junction bases outside the gene matches: 4. Germline V lookup: CDR1 SGDLS, CDR2 YYNGEE. The CDR3 consists of 14 residues.

This chain joins TRBV30 and TRBJ2-7, with D possibly being TRBD1 (6 bases). Trimming stripped 6 bases from V and 5 bases from J, with 17 bases between. CDR1 and CDR2 (germline): GTSNPN, SVGIG (reference sequence). This CDR3 has 13 residues. For the CDR3, the DNA is TGTGCCTGCCCTGACAGGAAGGACGACGAGCAGTACTTC. Protein sequence: CACPDRKDDEQYF.

V gene TRBV5-4 combines with J gene TRBJ2-4; 8 positions match TRBD2. CDR1 is SGHNT, CDR2 YYREEE, per germline (reference sequence). V trimming: 0 bases; J trimming: 11 bases; junction bases outside the gene matches: 10. CDR3 length: 15 residues. Here the CDR3 reads CASSLVPRGGVVQYF. The CDR3 DNA reads TGTGCCAGCAGCTTGGTCCCCCGGGGGGGGGTCGTTCAGTACTTC.

V usage is TRBV28 and J usage is TRBJ2-7; D remains unclear. This CDR3 is built from 12 residues. Per the germline V gene, CDR1 is MDHEN and CDR2 is SYDVKM. Between the trimmed V and J ends, which lost 3 bases and 2 bases, there was a span of 5 bases. This chain's CDR3 is CASSLATYEQYF. CDR3 bases: TGTGCCAGCAGTTTGGCGACCTACGAGCAGTACTTC.

The chain uses TRBV27 and TRBJ1-2; possible D gene TRBD1, 5 bases. The CDR3 runs to 15 residues. Germline V CDR1 and CDR2: MNHEY, SMNVEV (reference sequence). Trimming took off 0 bases at V and 2 bases at J, with 10 bases between the two ends. The CDR3 protein is CASSLSYSGNYGYTF. CDR3 DNA: TGTGCCAGCAGTTTATCGTATTCAGGGAACTATGGCTACACCTTC.

The chain is built from TRBV15 and TRBJ1-5; the D gene is possibly TRBD1 (5 bases). This CDR3 contains 15 residues. V was cut by 0 bases and J by 5 bases, with 11 bases left in between. Germline assignment: CDR1 LNHNV and CDR2 YYDKDF (reference sequence). The CDR3 DNA is TGTGCCACCAGCAGAGAGGGGGGACCCGATCAGCCCCAGCATTTT. As protein: CATSREGGPDQPQHF. The variable domain in full, with the rest retrieved from reference TRBV15 and TRBJ1-5, is DAMVIQNPRYQVTQFGKPVTLSCSQTLNHNVMYWYQQKSSQAPKLLFHYYDKDFNNEADTPDNFQSRRPNTSFCFLDIRSPGLGDTAMYLCATSREGGPDQPQHFGDGTRLSIL.

This chain links TRBV5-4 with TRBJ2-1, with TRBD2 identical over 7 bases. In germline, CDR1 is SGHNT, CDR2 YYREEE (reference sequence). This CDR3 is 15 amino acids long. Germline trimming cut 0 bases from V and 8 bases from J; bases unmatched to any gene: 8. The CDR3 nucleotides are TGTGCCAGCAGCTTGGTATGGGAGGGCCGGGATGAGCAGTTCTTC. Its protein is CASSLVWEGRDEQFF.

The V call is TRBV14, the J call TRBJ1-2; 7 nucleotides line up with TRBD1. The V segment lost 4 bases and the J segment 3 bases; nucleotides outside the gene matches: 5. The germline V gene encodes CDR1 SGHDN and CDR2 FVKESK. The CDR3 runs 14 residues. CDR3 loop: CASSLRTGDYGYTF. CDR3 coding DNA: TGTGCCAGCAGCCTCCGTACAGGGGACTATGGCTACACCTTC.

This sequence joins TRBV7-3 and TRBJ1-5; D unclear. Trimming stripped 0 bases from V and 7 bases from J, with 7 bases between. This CDR3 is 13 amino acids long. The germline gives CDR1 SGHTA, CDR2 FQGTGA. CDR3 sequence reads: CASSLTVGQPQHF. CDR3 coding DNA: TGTGCCAGCAGCTTAACGGTTGGACAGCCCCAGCATTTT.

The chain couples TRBV4-1 to TRBJ1-4, with D perhaps matching TRBD1 (5 bases). This CDR3 region has 17 residues. Looked up from germline, CDR1 is MGHRA and CDR2 is YSYEKL. The ends were cut back, 0 bases at V and 4 bases at J, with 15 bases in the middle. DNA for the CDR3: TGCGCCAGCAGCCAAGAAGGTTTAAGGGGTGGTAATGAAAAACTGTTTTTT. It translates to CASSQEGLRGGNEKLFF.

The V gene is TRBV5-8, the J gene TRBJ2-2, with D unresolved. V lost 0 bases and J lost 6, with 3 bases in between. The CDR3 is made up of 12 amino acids. In germline, CDR1 is SGHTS, CDR2 YDEGEE. The CDR3 coding sequence is TGTGCCAGCAGCTTGGAGTCCGGGGAGCTGTTTTTT. It is translated as CASSLESGELFF. Full variable domain (missing parts from reference TRBV5-8 and TRBJ2-2): EAGVTQSPTHLIKTRGQQATLRCSPISGHTSVYWYQQALGLGLQFLLWYDEGEERNRGNFPPRFSGRQFPNYSSELNVNALELEDSALYLCASSLESGELFFGEGSRLTVL.

V is TRBV6-5 and J is TRBJ2-5; possibly TRBD1 or TRBD2 for D (6 bases each). The germline V gene has CDR1 MNHEY and CDR2 SVGAGI. The V end was cut by 10 bases, the J end by 5 bases, with 23 bases between. The length of the CDR3 is 15 residues. The chain's CDR3 is CATSTGASISETQYF. CDR3 nucleotides: TGTGCCACCTCGACGGGGGCATCGATTTCGGAGACCCAGTACTTC.

This chain connects TRBV10-3 to TRBJ1-1; 7 nucleotides agree with TRBD1. The CDR3 spans 13 residues. The ends lost 2 bases at V and 5 bases at J; junction bases unmatched: 2. Germline CDR1 reads ENHRY; CDR2 reads SYGVKD. The CDR3 is CAISEAGGTEAFF. The DNA for the CDR3 is TGTGCCATCAGTGAGGCAGGGGGGACTGAAGCTTTCTTT.

J is TRBJ1-1 and V is TRBV5-1; possible D gene TRBD1, 6 bases. Trimming shortened V by 3 bases and J by 1 base, and 7 bases separated the two germline ends. Germline CDR1 reads SGHRS; CDR2 reads YFSETQ. The CDR3 length is 13 residues. The CDR3 is CASSSTGNTEAFF. For the CDR3, the DNA is TGCGCCAGCAGCTCGACAGGGAACACTGAAGCTTTCTTT.